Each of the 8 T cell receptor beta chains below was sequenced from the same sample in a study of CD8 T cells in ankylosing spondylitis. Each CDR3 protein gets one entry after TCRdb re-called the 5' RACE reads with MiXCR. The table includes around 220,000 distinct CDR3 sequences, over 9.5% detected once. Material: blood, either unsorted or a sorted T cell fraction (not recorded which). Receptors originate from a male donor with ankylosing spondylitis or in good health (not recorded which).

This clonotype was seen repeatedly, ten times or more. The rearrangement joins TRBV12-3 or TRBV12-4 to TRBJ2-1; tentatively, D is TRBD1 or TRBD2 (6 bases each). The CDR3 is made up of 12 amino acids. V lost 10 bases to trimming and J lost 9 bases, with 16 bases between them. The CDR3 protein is CATRQVEGEQFF. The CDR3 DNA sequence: TGTGCCACGCGACAGGTGGAGGGTGAGCAGTTCTTC.

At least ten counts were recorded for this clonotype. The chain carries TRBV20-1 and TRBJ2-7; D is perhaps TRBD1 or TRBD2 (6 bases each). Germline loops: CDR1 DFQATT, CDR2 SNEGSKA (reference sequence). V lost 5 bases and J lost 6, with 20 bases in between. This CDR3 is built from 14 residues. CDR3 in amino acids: CSAQGGLLSVEQYF. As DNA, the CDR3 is TGCAGTGCTCAAGGGGGACTCCTCTCGGTCGAGCAGTACTTC.

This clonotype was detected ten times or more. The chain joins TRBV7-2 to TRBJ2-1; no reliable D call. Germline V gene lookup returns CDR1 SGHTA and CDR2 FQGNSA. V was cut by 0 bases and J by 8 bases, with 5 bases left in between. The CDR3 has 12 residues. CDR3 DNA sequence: TGTGCCAGCAGCTTAGCGATTTATGAGCAGTTCTTC. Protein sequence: CASSLAIYEQFF.

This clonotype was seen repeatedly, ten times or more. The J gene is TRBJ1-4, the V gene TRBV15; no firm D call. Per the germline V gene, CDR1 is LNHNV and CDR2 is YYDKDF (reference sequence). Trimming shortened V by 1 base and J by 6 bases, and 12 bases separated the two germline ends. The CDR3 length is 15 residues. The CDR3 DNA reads TGTGCCACCAGCAGAGTAGGGAAGGCGGATGAAAAACTGTTTTTT. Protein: CATSRVGKADEKLFF.

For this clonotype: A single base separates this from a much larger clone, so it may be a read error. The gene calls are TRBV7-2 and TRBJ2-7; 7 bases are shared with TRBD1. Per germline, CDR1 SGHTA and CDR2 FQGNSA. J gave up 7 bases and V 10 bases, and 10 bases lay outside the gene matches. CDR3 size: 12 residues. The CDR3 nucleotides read TGTGCCATCAGTTACGGACAGGCAGAGCAGTACTTC. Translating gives CAISYGQAEQYF. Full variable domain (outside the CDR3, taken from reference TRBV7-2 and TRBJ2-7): GAGVSQSPSNKVTEKGKDVELRCDPISGHTALYWYRQSLGQGLEFLIYFQGNSAPDKSGLPSDRFSAERTGGSVSTLTIQRTQQEDSAVYLCAISYGQAEQYFGPGTRLTVT.

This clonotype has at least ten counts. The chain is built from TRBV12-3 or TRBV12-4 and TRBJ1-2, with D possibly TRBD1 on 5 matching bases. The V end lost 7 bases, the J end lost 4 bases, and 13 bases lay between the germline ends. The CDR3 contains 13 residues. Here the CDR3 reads CASTTGAAYGYTF. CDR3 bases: TGTGCCAGCACCACTGGGGCAGCCTATGGCTACACCTTC.

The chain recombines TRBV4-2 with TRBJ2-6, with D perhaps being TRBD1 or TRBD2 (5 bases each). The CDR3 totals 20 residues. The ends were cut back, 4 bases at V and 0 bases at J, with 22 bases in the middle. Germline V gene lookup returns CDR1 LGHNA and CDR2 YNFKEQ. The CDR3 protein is CASSPTGTLSPHSGANVLTF. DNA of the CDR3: TGTGCCAGCAGCCCGACCGGGACCCTCTCCCCTCACTCTGGGGCCAACGTCCTGACTTTC.

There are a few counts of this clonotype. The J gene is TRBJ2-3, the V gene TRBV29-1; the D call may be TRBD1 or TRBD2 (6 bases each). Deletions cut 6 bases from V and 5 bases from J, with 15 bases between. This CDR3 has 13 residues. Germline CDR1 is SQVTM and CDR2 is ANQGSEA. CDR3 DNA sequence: TGCAGCGTGCGGGACACCGGGGGAGATACGCAGTATTTT. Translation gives CSVRDTGGDTQYF.